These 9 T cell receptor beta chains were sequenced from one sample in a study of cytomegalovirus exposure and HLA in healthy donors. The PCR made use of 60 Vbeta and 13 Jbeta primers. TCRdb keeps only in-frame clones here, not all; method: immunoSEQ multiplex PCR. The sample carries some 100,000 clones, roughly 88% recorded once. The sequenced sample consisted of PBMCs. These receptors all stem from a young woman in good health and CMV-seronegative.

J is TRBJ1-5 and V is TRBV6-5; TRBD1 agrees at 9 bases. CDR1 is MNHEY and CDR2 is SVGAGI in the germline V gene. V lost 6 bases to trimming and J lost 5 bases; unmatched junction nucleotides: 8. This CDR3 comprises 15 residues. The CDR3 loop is CASRHRGRPDQPQHF. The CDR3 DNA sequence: TGTGCCAGCAGGCACAGGGGGCGTCCGGATCAGCCCCAGCATTTT.

The CDR3 DNA is TGTGCCAGCAGCGTGACGGGACAGCCACTACAAACCAGCTCCTACAATGAGCAGTTCTTC. The encoded protein is CASSVTGQPLQTSSYNEQFF. The chain carries TRBV9 and TRBJ2-1; 7 nucleotides line up with TRBD1. The V gene end was trimmed by 2 bases and the J gene end by 0 bases; junction bases not matched to a gene: 17. The germline CDR1 and CDR2 sequences are SGDLS and YYNGEE. There are 20 residues in the CDR3.

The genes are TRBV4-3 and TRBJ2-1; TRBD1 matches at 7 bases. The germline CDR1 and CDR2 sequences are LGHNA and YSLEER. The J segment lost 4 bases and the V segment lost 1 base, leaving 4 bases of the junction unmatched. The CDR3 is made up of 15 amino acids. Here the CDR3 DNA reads TGCGCCAGCAGCCAAGTTCAGGGGGAATACAATGAGCAGTTCTTC. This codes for CASSQVQGEYNEQFF.

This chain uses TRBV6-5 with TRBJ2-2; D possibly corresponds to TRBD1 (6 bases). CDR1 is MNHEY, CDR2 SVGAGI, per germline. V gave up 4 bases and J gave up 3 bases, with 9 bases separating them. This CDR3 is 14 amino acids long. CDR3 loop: CASSFHRDTGELFF. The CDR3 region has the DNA TGTGCCAGCAGTTTCCACAGGGACACCGGGGAGCTGTTTTTT.

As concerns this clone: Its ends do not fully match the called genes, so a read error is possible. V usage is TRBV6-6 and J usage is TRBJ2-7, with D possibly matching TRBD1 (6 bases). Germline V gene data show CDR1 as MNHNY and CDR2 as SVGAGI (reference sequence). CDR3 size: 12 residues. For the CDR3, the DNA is TGTGCCAGCAGTAAGGACAGAGTACGATGGAACTTC. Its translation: CASSKDRVRWNF.

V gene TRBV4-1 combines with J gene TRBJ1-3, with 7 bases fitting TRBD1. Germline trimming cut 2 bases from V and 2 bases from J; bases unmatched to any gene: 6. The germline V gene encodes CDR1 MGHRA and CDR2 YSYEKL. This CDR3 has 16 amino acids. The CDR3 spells CASSQHTGDPGNTIYF. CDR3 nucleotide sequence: TGCGCCAGCAGCCAACATACAGGGGACCCTGGAAACACCATATATTTT.

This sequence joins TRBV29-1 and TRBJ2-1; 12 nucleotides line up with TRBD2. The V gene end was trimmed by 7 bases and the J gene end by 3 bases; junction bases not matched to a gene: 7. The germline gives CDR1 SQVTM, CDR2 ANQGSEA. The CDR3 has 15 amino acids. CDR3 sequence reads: CSGLGLAGRYNEQFF. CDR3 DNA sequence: TGCAGCGGTTTGGGACTAGCGGGCCGCTACAATGAGCAGTTCTTC.

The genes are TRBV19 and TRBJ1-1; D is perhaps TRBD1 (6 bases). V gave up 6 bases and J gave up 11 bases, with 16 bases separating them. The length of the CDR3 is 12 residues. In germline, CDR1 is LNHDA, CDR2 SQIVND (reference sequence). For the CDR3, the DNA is TGTGCCAGTAGGATCGGCGAGGGGGAGGCTTTCTTT. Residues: CASRIGEGEAFF.

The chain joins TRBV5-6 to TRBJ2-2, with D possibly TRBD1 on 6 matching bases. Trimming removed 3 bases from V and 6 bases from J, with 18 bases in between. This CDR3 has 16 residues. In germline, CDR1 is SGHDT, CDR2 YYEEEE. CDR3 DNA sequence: TGTGCCAGCAGCTATCTAGGGGGAAGGTTCTCCGGGGAGCTGTTTTTT. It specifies CASSYLGGRFSGELFF.